These 27 T cell receptor beta chains originate from one sample sequenced in a study of T cell changes during pregnancy in multiple sclerosis. Using immunoSEQ multiplex PCR, the repertoire was profiled, and TCRdb retains in-frame clones only, with some absent. The data show fewer than 65,000 clones, about 94% seen once. The starting material was CD4+ T cells from peripheral blood mononuclear cells, obtained after pregnancy. These receptors were taken from a female donor with multiple sclerosis, enrolled in a pregnancy study.

The chain uses TRBV19 and TRBJ2-5; tentatively, D is TRBD1 (6 bases). Trimming stripped 2 bases from V and 4 bases from J, with 11 bases between. Germline V gene lookup returns CDR1 LNHDA and CDR2 SQIVND (reference sequence). There are 14 residues in the CDR3. The CDR3 protein is CASSIQGPGETQYF. CDR3 sequence (DNA): TGTGCCAGTAGTATACAGGGGCCGGGAGAGACCCAGTACTTC.

This chain joins TRBV6-5 and TRBJ2-1; TRBD2 matches at 15 bases. Looked up from germline, CDR1 is MNHEY and CDR2 is SVGAGI. This CDR3 spans 14 amino acids. Trimming cost V 8 bases and J 11 bases; bases outside gene matches: 7. The CDR3 here is CASPRTSGRVQQFF. In nucleotides, the CDR3 is TGTGCCAGCCCTCGGACTAGCGGGAGGGTACAGCAGTTCTTC.

The chain is built from TRBV2 and TRBJ1-5; a possible D gene is TRBD1 (5 bases). This CDR3 contains 12 residues. Germline V gene lookup returns CDR1 SNHLY and CDR2 FYNNEI. Trimming removed 6 bases from V and 6 bases from J, with 9 bases in between. CDR3 sequence (DNA): TGTGCCAGCAGCCCCACAGGTCAGCCCCAGCATTTT. This gives the protein CASSPTGQPQHF.

This chain joins TRBV27 and TRBJ1-1; D possibly corresponds to TRBD1 (6 bases). V gave up 2 bases and J gave up 2 bases, with 9 bases separating them. CDR3 length: 14 amino acids. From germline, CDR1 is MNHEY and CDR2 SMNVEV (reference sequence). The CDR3, as DNA: TGTGCCAGCAGTTTAGGACAGCGAAACACTGAAGCTTTCTTT. Translation: CASSLGQRNTEAFF.

The chain is built from TRBV6-1 and TRBJ2-1, with 7 positions matching TRBD2. Germline V gives CDR1 MNHNS, CDR2 SASEGT. After removal of 7 bases from V and 7 bases from J, the junction contained 13 bases not matched to a gene. The CDR3 is made up of 15 amino acids. Here the CDR3 reads CASTRAGLLGNEQFF. CDR3 DNA: TGTGCCAGCACCCGAGCGGGACTCCTGGGGAATGAGCAGTTCTTC.

The rearrangement links TRBV28 to TRBJ1-2; D is undetermined. Germline lookup yields CDR1 MDHEN and CDR2 SYDVKM. V lost 6 bases, J lost 4 bases, and 15 bases lay in between. The CDR3 sequence is 14 residues long. DNA for the CDR3: TGTGCCAGCAGAGTCCTTGCCGGTCTCTATGGCTACACCTTC. Its translation is CASRVLAGLYGYTF.

V gene TRBV11-1 combines with J gene TRBJ2-7; 7 nucleotides line up with TRBD1. V lost 6 bases to trimming and J lost 4 bases; unmatched junction nucleotides: 9. The CDR3 consists of 14 residues. CDR1 is SGHAT and CDR2 is FQDESV in the germline V gene (reference sequence). The CDR3 loop reads CASRSGQSIYEQYF. The CDR3 coding sequence is TGTGCCAGCAGATCGGGACAGAGTATATACGAGCAGTACTTC.

J is TRBJ1-1 and V is TRBV5-4, with no clear D. This CDR3 region has 13 residues. The ends were cut back, 5 bases at V and 1 base at J, with 9 bases in the middle. Germline V gene sequence: CDR1 SGHNT, CDR2 YYREEE (reference sequence). CDR3 sequence reads: CASSSPGNTEAFF. CDR3 sequence (DNA): TGTGCCAGCAGTTCTCCAGGGAACACTGAAGCTTTCTTT.

CDR3 nucleotides: TGTGCCAGCAGTCCCCTCCTAGGTGAGCAGTTCTTC. Protein product: CASSPLLGEQFF. The chain carries TRBV28 and TRBJ2-1; D is undetermined. V lost 5 bases and J lost 9, with 11 bases in between. This CDR3 contains 12 residues. Germline CDR1 and CDR2: MDHEN and SYDVKM.

The chain joins TRBV27 to TRBJ1-1; D is uncertain. The CDR3 is 14 amino acids. Trimming cost V 7 bases and J 3 bases, with 15 bases left between them. Germline V gives CDR1 MNHEY, CDR2 SMNVEV (reference sequence). The CDR3 protein is CASILTGSDTEAFF. CDR3 nucleotide sequence: TGTGCCAGCATACTGACGGGATCGGACACTGAAGCTTTCTTT.

This chain joins TRBV5-1 and TRBJ2-7, with TRBD1 identical over 11 bases. The J segment lost 3 bases and the V segment lost 2 bases, leaving 4 bases of the junction unmatched. This CDR3 is built from 15 residues. The germline gives CDR1 SGHRS, CDR2 YFSETQ. Written as DNA, the CDR3 is TGCGCCAGCAGCTTATTCGGGACAGGGGGCTACGAGCAGTACTTC. It translates to CASSLFGTGGYEQYF. The complete variable domain, with remaining parts taken from reference TRBV5-1 and TRBJ2-7, reads KAGVTQTPRYLIKTRGQQVTLSCSPISGHRSVSWYQQTPGQGLQFLFEYFSETQRNKGNFPGRFSGRQFSNSRSEMNVSTLELGDSALYLCASSLFGTGGYEQYFGPGTRLTVT.

The chain has TRBV19 and TRBJ1-1; the D is unclear. CDR3 size: 13 residues. V gave up 1 base and J gave up 1 base, with 4 bases separating them. CDR1 LNHDA and CDR2 SQIVND come from the germline V gene (reference sequence). This CDR3 is CASSIARNTEAFF. The CDR3 DNA is TGTGCCAGTAGTATAGCCAGGAACACTGAAGCTTTCTTT.

V and J are TRBV29-1 and TRBJ2-3; 8 bases agree with TRBD1. The CDR3 totals 13 residues. With 4 bases clipped from V and 4 bases from J, the junction kept 4 bases outside the gene matches. Germline lookup yields CDR1 SQVTM and CDR2 ANQGSEA. This CDR3 reads CSVADRAADTQYF. The DNA of the CDR3 is TGCAGCGTTGCGGACAGGGCGGCAGATACGCAGTATTTT.

The gene calls are TRBV27 and TRBJ1-1; D is perhaps TRBD1 (6 bases). Germline V CDR1 and CDR2: MNHEY, SMNVEV (reference sequence). The V and J ends lost 5 bases and 5 bases respectively, with 15 bases between them. The CDR3 extends over 14 amino acids. Here the CDR3 reads CASSRTQGRTEAFF. In DNA form, the CDR3 reads TGTGCCAGCAGTCGTACACAGGGAAGGACTGAAGCTTTCTTT.

This clone was recorded only once. V and J are TRBV11-2 and TRBJ2-7, with 9 bases matching TRBD1. From germline, CDR1 is SGHAT and CDR2 FQNNGV. V shed 5 bases and J 2 bases; nucleotides not matched to a gene: 1. CDR3 length: 13 residues. This CDR3 is CASSRDRAYEQYF. CDR3 in DNA: TGTGCCAGCAGCCGGGACAGGGCCTACGAGCAGTACTTC.

The V gene is TRBV9, the J gene TRBJ2-5; no reliable D call. CDR1 and CDR2 from the germline V gene are SGDLS and YYNGEE. The CDR3 covers 15 residues. V shed 0 bases and J shed 1 base, with 10 bases lying between them. The CDR3 is CASSVEARSQETQYF. The DNA of the CDR3 is TGTGCCAGCAGCGTAGAAGCGCGGAGCCAAGAGACCCAGTACTTC.

The J gene is TRBJ1-2, the V gene TRBV7-2; 11 bases line up with TRBD1. V lost 4 bases and J lost 8; bases outside the gene matches: 6. In germline, CDR1 is SGHTA, CDR2 FQGNSA. The CDR3 has 14 amino acids. In nucleotides, the CDR3 is TGTGCCAGCAGCTCGGACAGGGGGCGTTTAGGCTACACCTTC. Its translation: CASSSDRGRLGYTF. The full variable domain, completed using reference TRBV7-2 and TRBJ1-2, is GAGVSQSPSNKVTEKGKDVELRCDPISGHTALYWYRQSLGQGLEFLIYFQGNSAPDKSGLPSDRFSAERTGGSVSTLTIQRTQQEDSAVYLCASSSDRGRLGYTFGSGTRLTVV.

This rearrangement joins TRBV29-1 to TRBJ1-2; no firm D call. The CDR3 length is 12 residues. Germline lookup yields CDR1 SQVTM and CDR2 ANQGSEA. Trimming shortened V by 2 bases and J by 4 bases, and 8 bases separated the two germline ends. The CDR3 DNA follows: TGCAGCGTTGAATGGCAGGCCTATGGCTACACCTTC. This sequence encodes CSVEWQAYGYTF.

The chain joins TRBV9 to TRBJ1-2, with D possibly matching TRBD1 (5 bases). In germline, CDR1 is SGDLS, CDR2 YYNGEE. Trimming removed 0 bases from V and 0 bases from J, with 15 bases in between. The CDR3 runs to 17 residues. This CDR3 is CASSVGGTDQSNYGYTF. CDR3 sequence (DNA): TGTGCCAGCAGCGTAGGCGGGACGGACCAATCTAACTATGGCTACACCTTC.

This chain links TRBV7-8 with TRBJ1-4, with D perhaps matching TRBD1 (5 bases). This CDR3 is 15 amino acids long. V lost 5 bases and J lost 4, with 14 bases in between. CDR1 is SGHVS and CDR2 is FQNEAQ in the germline V gene. The CDR3 spells CASSVRGGVNEKLFF. The CDR3 DNA reads as TGTGCCAGCAGCGTCCGGGGAGGGGTTAATGAAAAACTGTTTTTT.

This chain joins TRBV7-8 and TRBJ2-5; tentative D call: TRBD1 (7 bases). Germline CDR1 and CDR2: SGHVS and FQNEAQ. This CDR3 region has 16 residues. Deletions cut 5 bases from V and 2 bases from J, with 18 bases between. The CDR3, as DNA: TGTGCCAGCAGCACCGGGCGGGGACAGCCACAAGAGACCCAGTACTTC. Encoded protein: CASSTGRGQPQETQYF. Full variable domain (outside the CDR3, taken from reference TRBV7-8 and TRBJ2-5): GAGVSQSPRYKVAKRGQDVALRCDPISGHVSLFWYQQALGQGPEFLTYFQNEAQLDKSGLPSDRFFAERPEGSVSTLKIQRTQQEDSAVYLCASSTGRGQPQETQYFGPGTRLLVL.

The V call is TRBV2, the J call TRBJ2-2; D is undetermined. The germline V gene encodes CDR1 SNHLY and CDR2 FYNNEI. This CDR3 is built from 14 residues. The V end lost 4 bases, the J end lost 3 bases, and 9 bases lay between the germline ends. The CDR3 sequence is CASSVMSYTGELFF. The CDR3 DNA reads as TGTGCCAGCAGTGTAATGAGTTACACCGGGGAGCTGTTTTTT.

This clone is a singleton in its sample. The V gene is TRBV14, the J gene TRBJ2-7, with 8 positions matching TRBD1. Germline V gene lookup returns CDR1 SGHDN and CDR2 FVKESK. Trimming at V came to 4 bases and at J to 3 bases, leaving 8 bases not matched to a gene. The CDR3 consists of 15 residues. CDR3 sequence (DNA): TGTGCCAGCAGCCTCAGACAGGGGATAGGCTACGAGCAGTACTTC. This translates into CASSLRQGIGYEQYF.

The DNA of the CDR3 is TGTGCCAGCTCACCCGAAAGGAGGCACAATGAGCAGTTCTTC. Encoded protein: CASSPERRHNEQFF. The chain is built from TRBV18 and TRBJ2-1; possible D gene TRBD2, 5 bases. Per germline, CDR1 KGHSH and CDR2 LQKENI. Trimming cost V 3 bases and J 5 bases, with 11 bases left between them. The CDR3 length is 14 residues.

V usage is TRBV2 and J usage is TRBJ1-2; D is unclear. The CDR3 length is 13 residues. CDR1 is SNHLY and CDR2 is FYNNEI in the germline V gene. V lost 4 bases to trimming and J lost 0 bases, with 6 bases between them. CDR3 in amino acids: CASSGQANYGYTF. The CDR3 coding sequence is TGTGCCAGCAGTGGGCAGGCTAACTATGGCTACACCTTC.

In DNA form, the CDR3 reads TGTGCCAGCAGTGAAATCAGGGGGGTCGCGGGAGGGCCCTACAATGAGCAGTTCTTC. Translation gives CASSEIRGVAGGPYNEQFF. The chain links TRBV6-1 to TRBJ2-1, with 9 nucleotides matching TRBD2. The CDR3 runs 19 residues. In germline, CDR1 is MNHNS, CDR2 SASEGT. Trimming took 2 bases from V and 2 from J; bases not matched to a gene: 13.

The chain has TRBV6-6 and TRBJ1-4, with 11 nucleotides matching TRBD1. Germline V CDR1 and CDR2: MNHNY, SVGAGI (reference sequence). This CDR3 is built from 16 residues. Trimming at V came to 2 bases and at J to 7 bases, leaving 6 bases not matched to a gene. The CDR3 reads CASSYRTGGGSEKLFF. CDR3 nucleotides: TGTGCCAGCAGTTACCGGACAGGGGGCGGGAGTGAAAAACTGTTTTTT.